This T cell receptor beta chain was sequenced for a study of cytomegalovirus exposure and HLA in healthy donors. Study results and limitations: Within the data, a cluster of highly shared sequence variants was likely a sequencing artifact. Using the classifier, cytomegalovirus status was reportedly diagnosed with high specificity and sensitivity. The listing of 160 or so TCR beta chains classed them as cytomegalovirus-associated.

This CDR3 has 14 residues. V dropped 5 bases and J dropped 2; count of bases not matched to a gene: 4. Germline CDR1 and CDR2: GTSNPN and SVGIG (reference sequence). In this sample, this clone turned up a few times. Its specificity is not known. It was with 60 Vbeta and 13 Jbeta primers that the PCR ran. Some clones are missing from TCRdb's copy, which holds only in-frame ones; the method was immunoSEQ multiplex PCR. The sample shows roughly 180,000 clones, over 75% of them seen only once. This chain uses TRBV30 with TRBJ1-2, with TRBD1 identical over 11 bases. The TCR originated in a woman aged 30 to 39 in good health and CMV-seronegative. Input material: PBMCs. CDR3 sequence: CAWGTGGTNYGYTF. Here the CDR3 DNA reads TGTGCCTGGGGGACAGGGGGAACCAACTATGGCTACACCTTC. Drawing the rest from reference TRBV30 and TRBJ1-2, the complete variable domain is SQTIHQWPATLVQPVGSPLSLECTVEGTSNPNLYWYRQAAGRGLQLLFYSVGIGQISSEVPQNLSASRPQDRQFILSSKKLLLSDSGFYLCAWGTGGTNYGYTFGSGTRLTVV.